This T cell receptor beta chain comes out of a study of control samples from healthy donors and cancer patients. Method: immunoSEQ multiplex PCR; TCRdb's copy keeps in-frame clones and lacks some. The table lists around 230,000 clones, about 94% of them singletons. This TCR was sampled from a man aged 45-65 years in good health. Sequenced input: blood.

The CDR3 region has the DNA TGTGCCAGCAGTCGGTTAGCGGGAGTACCTACAAAAGAGACCCAGTACTTC. This codes for CASSRLAGVPTKETQYF. The gene calls are TRBV6-6 and TRBJ2-5; 9 bases fit TRBD2. After removal of 5 bases from V and 3 bases from J, the junction contained 13 bases not matched to a gene. Germline CDR1 and CDR2: MNHNY and SVGAGI (reference sequence). CDR3 length: 17 amino acids.